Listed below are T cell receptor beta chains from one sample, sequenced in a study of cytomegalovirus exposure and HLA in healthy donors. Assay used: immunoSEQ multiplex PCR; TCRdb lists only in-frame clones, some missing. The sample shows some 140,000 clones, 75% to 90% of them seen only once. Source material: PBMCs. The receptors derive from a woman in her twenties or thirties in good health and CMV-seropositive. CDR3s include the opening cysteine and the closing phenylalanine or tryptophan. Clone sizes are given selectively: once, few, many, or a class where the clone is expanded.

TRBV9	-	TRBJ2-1	CASSTGQGGYEQFF
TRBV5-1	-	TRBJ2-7	CASRQSYLPWEQYF
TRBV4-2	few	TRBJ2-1	CASSQNPSGDNEQFF
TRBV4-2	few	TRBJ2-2	CASSGVRVESAGELFF
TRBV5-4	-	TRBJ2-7	CASSLWGAYEQYF
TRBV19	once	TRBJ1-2	CASRAGTGGYGYTF
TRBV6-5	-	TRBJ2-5	CASSWATDQETQYF
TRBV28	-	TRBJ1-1	CASSWTGGGTEAFF
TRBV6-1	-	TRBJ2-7	CASSEMAQGAYEQYF
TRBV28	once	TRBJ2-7	CASSLGLAHSYEQYF
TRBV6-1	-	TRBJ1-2	CASSEVGGYTF
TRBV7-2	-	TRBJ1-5	CASSSRGGHQPQHF
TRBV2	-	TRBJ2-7	CASIPASGYEQYF
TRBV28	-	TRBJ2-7	CASSAPGGKDYEQYF
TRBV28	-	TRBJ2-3	CASSSLAGTDTQYF
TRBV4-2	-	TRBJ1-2	CASSLSGGGGYTF
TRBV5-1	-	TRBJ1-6	CASSFRDRGGSSPLHF
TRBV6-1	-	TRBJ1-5	CASKGGVGQPQHF
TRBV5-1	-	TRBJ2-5	CASSYSGAQETQYF
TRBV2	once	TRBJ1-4	CASSIMGDRTNNEKLFF
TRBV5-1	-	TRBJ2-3	CASSDRGRGDTQYF
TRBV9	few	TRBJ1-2	CASSASETYGYTF
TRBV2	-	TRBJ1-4	CASSGTEGGEKLFF
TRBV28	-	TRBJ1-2	CASSLRTGIDYGYTF
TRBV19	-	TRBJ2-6	CASSREDRVSGANVLTF
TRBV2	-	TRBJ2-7	CASRNAYGGGYEQYF
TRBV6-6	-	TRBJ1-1	CASLPTDRGTEAFF
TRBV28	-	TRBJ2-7	CASSFVGTASYEQYF
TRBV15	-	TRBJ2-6	CATSRERTGQSGANVLTF
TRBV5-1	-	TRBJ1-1	CASSPRTGLMNTEAFF
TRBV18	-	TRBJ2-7	CASSRGNSRVDNEQYF
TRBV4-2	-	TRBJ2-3	CASSQDSGNTDTQYF
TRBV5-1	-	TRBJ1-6	CASSVWGGPPLLTSPLHF
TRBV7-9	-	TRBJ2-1	CASSPWTSGGALNEQFF
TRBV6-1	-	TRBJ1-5	CASSEGQVRHQPQHF
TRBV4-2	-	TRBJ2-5	CASSQGTSGGPQETQYF
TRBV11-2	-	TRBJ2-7	CASSFIFGVSGTTYEQYF
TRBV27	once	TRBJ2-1	CASSSPGKAEDNEQFF
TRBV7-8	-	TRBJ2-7	CASSPTAVSYEQYF
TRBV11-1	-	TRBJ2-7	CASSSPGTGRSYEQYF
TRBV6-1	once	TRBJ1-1	CASSTIPGNTEAFF
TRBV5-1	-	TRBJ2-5	CASSLGLAGGPGETQYF
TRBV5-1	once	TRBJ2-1	CASSWGDRDEYNEQFF
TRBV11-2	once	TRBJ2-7	CASSSLAKSGGEQYF
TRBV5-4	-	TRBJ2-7	CASSLGDSSYEQYF
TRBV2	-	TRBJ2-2	CASSEQVLGVGELFF
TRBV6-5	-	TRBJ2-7	CASSPGSGYEQYF
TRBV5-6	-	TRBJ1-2	CASTSDRGVIYGYTF
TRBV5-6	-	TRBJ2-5	CASSLSGGWVETQYF
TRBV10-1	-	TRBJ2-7	CASSAGQSFSEQYF
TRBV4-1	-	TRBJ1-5	CASSQAATGYSNQPQHF
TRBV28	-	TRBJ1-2	CASSLNRDLYGYTF